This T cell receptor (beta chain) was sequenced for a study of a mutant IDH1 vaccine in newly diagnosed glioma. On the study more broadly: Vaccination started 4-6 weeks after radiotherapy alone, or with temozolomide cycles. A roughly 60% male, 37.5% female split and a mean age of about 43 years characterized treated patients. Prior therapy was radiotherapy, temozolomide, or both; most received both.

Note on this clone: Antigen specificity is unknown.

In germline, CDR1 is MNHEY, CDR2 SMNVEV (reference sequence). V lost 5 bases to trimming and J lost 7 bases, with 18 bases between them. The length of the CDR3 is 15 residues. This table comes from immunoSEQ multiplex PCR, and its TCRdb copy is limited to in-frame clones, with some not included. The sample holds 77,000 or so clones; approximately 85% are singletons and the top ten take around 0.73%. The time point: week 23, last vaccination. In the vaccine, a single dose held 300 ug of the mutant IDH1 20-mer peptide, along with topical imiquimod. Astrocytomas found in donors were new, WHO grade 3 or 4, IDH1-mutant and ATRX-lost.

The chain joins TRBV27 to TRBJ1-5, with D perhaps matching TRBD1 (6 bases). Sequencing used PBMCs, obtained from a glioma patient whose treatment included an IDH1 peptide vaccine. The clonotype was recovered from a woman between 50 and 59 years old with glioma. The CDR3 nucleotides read TGTGCCAGCAGTAGAGACCCGACAGGAGAGCAGCCCCAGCATTTT. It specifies CASSRDPTGEQPQHF.